This T cell receptor beta chain was profiled in a study of graft-versus-host responses after intestinal transplantation. Study-wide context: Anti-thymocyte globulin induction was given to all recipients, followed by tacrolimus and steroids for about 3 years.

From germline, CDR1 is MGHRA and CDR2 YSYEKL. This CDR3 region has 13 residues. Trimming took off 3 bases at V and 1 base at J, with 6 bases between the two ends. Broader study findings: GvH clones turned up in recipient marrow; some had shown up first in ileum or blood. Across patients carrying graft-donor T cell macrochimerism, allografts held high graft-versus-host to host-versus-graft clonal ratios.

Concerning this clone: Its specificity is not known.

The repertoire was sequenced with immunoSEQ multiplex PCR; TCRdb's copy has only in-frame clones and lacks some. The sample consists of tens of thousands of clones, 90% to 95% of them appearing once. The TCR originated in a human patient who received an intestinal transplant, so some T cells may come from the graft donor. The chain links TRBV4-1 to TRBJ1-1, with D unresolved. The sequences come from PBMCs, collected roughly 120 days after intestinal transplantation. The CDR3 region has the DNA TGCGCCAGCAGCCAGGGAGGGAACACTGAAGCTTTCTTT. It encodes CASSQGGNTEAFF.